This TCR beta chain was identified during a study of T cell repertoires in cytomegalovirus infection. TCRdb reprocessed the reads via MiXCR and lists one record per CDR3 protein. Counted here are fewer than 550,000 distinct CDR3 sequences, approximately 15% occurring once; the ten biggest clones make up 24%. Study-wide points: Dominating the ex vivo response were HLA-C-restricted CMV-specific TCR beta clonotypes.

With 1 base removed from V and 0 bases from J, the gap between germline ends came to 7 bases. Per the germline V gene, CDR1 is SGHRS and CDR2 is YFSETQ. The CDR3 spans 15 residues. In the case of this clonotype: What it binds is unknown.

Sequencing was performed on CD8+ T cells from PBMCs. The chain carries TRBV5-1 and TRBJ2-2; D is unresolved. This sequence was found in a human donor in good health (CMV status not recorded). Some clones in this sample may be carry-over from other donors' samples. CDR3 region: CASSLYTPNTGELFF. Here the CDR3 DNA reads TGCGCCAGCAGCTTGTATACGCCGAACACCGGGGAGCTGTTTTTT.